This TCR beta chain was captured in a study of beta chain features in type 1 diabetes. Broader study findings: These data did not resolve whether HLA type affects TCRB rearrangement. TCRB repertoires of naive, central memory and Treg cells appeared more similar among patients than among healthy donors. Cells expressing TCR highly could be over-represented by cDNA sequencing.

The authors reverse transcribed all of the isolated RNA, so sequencing captured expressed TCRB transcripts. The table came from immunoSEQ multiplex PCR; TCRdb's copy has only in-frame clones and leaves some out. Altogether over 300,000 clones are present, 6.5% to 10% being singletons, with the ten largest covering under 0.5%. This clone was counted ten times or more. Its matching antigen is unknown. Germline-derived CDR1 and CDR2 are LGHNA and YSLEER. The CDR3 is 15 amino acids. The junction had 2 bases not matched to a gene; V was cut back by 0 bases and J by 7 bases. Sorting with CD45RO/CCR7/CD25/CD127/CD95/CD27 yielded naive, central memory, regulatory and stem-like memory CD4+ cells.

This chain joins TRBV4-3 and TRBJ2-7; 14 bases fit TRBD2. The source material was central memory CD4+ T cells from blood. This clonotype was obtained from a woman aged 18-30 years in good health. The CDR3 region is CASSQETSGRGEQYF. CDR3 DNA: TGCGCCAGCAGCCAAGAGACTAGCGGGAGGGGGGAGCAGTACTTC.